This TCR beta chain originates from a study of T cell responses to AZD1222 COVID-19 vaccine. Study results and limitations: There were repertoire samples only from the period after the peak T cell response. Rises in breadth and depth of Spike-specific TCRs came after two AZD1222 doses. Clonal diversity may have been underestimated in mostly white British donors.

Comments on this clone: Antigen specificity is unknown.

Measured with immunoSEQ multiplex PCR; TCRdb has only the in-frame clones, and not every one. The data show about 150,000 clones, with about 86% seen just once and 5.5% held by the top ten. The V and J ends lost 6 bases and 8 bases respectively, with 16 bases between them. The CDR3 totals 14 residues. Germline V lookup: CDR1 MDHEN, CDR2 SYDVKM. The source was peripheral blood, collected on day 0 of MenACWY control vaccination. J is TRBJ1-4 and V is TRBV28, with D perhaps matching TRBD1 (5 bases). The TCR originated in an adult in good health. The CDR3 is CASRGGSGVEKLFF. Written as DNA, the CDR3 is TGTGCCAGCAGGGGGGGGTCGGGCGTCGAAAAACTGTTTTTT. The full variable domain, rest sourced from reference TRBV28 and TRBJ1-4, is DVKVTQSSRYLVKRTGEKVFLECVQDMDHENMFWYRQDPGLGLRLIYFSYDVKMKEKGDIPEGYSVSREKKERFSLILESASTNQTSMYLCASRGGSGVEKLFFGSGTQLSVL.